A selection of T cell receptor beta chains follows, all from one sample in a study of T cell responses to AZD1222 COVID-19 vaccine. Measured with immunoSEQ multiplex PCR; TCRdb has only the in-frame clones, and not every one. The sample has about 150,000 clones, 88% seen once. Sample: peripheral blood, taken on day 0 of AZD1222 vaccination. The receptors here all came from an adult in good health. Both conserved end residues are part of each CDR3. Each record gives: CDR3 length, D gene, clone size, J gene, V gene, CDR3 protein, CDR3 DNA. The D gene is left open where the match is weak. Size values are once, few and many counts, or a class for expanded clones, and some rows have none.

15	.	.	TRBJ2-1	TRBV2	CASSEWQSSYNEQFF	TGTGCCAGCAGTGAGTGGCAGTCCTCCTACAATGAGCAGTTCTTC
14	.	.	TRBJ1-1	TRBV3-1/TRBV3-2	CASSPTQWTLEAFF	TGTGCCAGCAGCCCGACGCAATGGACGCTTGAAGCTTTCTTT
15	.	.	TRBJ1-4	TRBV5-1	CASSLNREINEKLFF	TGCGCCAGCAGCTTGAACCGGGAAATTAATGAAAAACTGTTTTTT
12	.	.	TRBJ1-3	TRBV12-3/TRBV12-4	CATRSQGNTIYF	TGTGCCACCCGTAGTCAAGGAAACACCATATATTTT
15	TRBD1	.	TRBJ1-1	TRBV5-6	CASSDAGTGVTEAFF	TGTGCCAGCAGCGACGCCGGGACAGGGGTGACTGAAGCTTTCTTT
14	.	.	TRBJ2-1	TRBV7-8	CASSASARGTEQFF	TGTGCCAGCAGCGCTAGTGCCAGGGGTACTGAGCAGTTCTTC
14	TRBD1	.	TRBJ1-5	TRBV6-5	CASTSDRGAQPQHF	TGTGCCAGCACCTCAGACAGGGGCGCGCAGCCCCAGCATTTT
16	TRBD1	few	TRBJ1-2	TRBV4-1	CASSQDGTGINYGYTF	TGCGCCAGCAGCCAAGATGGGACAGGGATTAACTATGGCTACACCTTC
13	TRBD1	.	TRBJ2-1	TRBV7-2	CATGTGGADEQFF	TGTGCCACAGGGACAGGGGGAGCGGATGAGCAGTTCTTC
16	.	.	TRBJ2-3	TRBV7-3	CASSFRGRLGTDTQYF	TGTGCCAGCAGCTTTCGGGGGCGACTCGGCACAGATACGCAGTATTTT
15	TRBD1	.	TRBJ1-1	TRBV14	CASSQGLLGGGEAFF	TGTGCCAGCAGCCAAGGCCTTTTAGGGGGCGGTGAAGCTTTCTTT
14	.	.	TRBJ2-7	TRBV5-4	CASSLEHRPYEQYF	TGTGCCAGCAGCTTGGAGCACAGACCCTACGAGCAGTACTTC
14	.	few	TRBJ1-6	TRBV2	CASSSGTTIPPLHF	TGTGCCAGCAGTTCCGGGACAACTATACCACCCCTCCACTTT
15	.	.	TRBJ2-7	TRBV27	CASSTNPGNSYEQYF	TGTGCCAGCAGTACAAACCCGGGAAACTCCTACGAGCAGTACTTC
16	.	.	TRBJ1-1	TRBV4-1	CASSPERSILNTEAFF	TGCGCCAGCAGCCCGGAGCGAAGTATTTTGAACACTGAAGCTTTCTTT
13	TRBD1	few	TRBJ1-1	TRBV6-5	CASRTPGGTEAFF	TGTGCCAGCCGTACTCCAGGGGGCACTGAAGCTTTCTTT
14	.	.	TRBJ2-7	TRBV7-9	CASSLSQTLDEQYF	TGTGCCAGCAGCTTATCACAGACGCTTGACGAGCAGTACTTC
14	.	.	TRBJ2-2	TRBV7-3	CASSLTAGAGELFF	TGTGCCAGCAGCTTAACGGCCGGGGCCGGGGAGCTGTTTTTT
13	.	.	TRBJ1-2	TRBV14	CASRDRYLDGYTF	TGTGCCAGCAGAGACAGGTATCTGGATGGCTACACCTTC
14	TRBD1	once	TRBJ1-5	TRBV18	CASSRDRVGAPQHF	TGTGCCAGCTCGCGCGACAGGGTTGGTGCGCCCCAGCATTTT
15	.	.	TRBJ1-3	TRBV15	CATSRDGHSGNTIYF	TGTGCCACCAGCAGAGACGGTCACTCTGGAAACACCATATATTTT
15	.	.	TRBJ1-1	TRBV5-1	CASSLDGQTPGEAFF	TGCGCCAGCAGCTTGGATGGGCAGACTCCCGGGGAAGCTTTCTTT
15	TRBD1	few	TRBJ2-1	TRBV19	CASSIAGTGLSEQFF	TGTGCCAGTAGTATAGCCGGGACAGGGTTAAGTGAGCAGTTCTTC
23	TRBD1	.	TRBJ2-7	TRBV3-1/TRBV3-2	CASSPTERAGTGGPYGPHYEQYF	TGTGCCAGCAGCCCTACCGAAAGAGCCGGGACAGGGGGACCTTACGGTCCTCACTACGAGCAGTACTTC
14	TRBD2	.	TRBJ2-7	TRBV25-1	CASMTRGLSYEQYF	TGTGCCAGCATGACGCGGGGGTTATCCTACGAGCAGTACTTC
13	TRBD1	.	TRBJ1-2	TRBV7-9	CASSRQGNYGYTF	TGTGCCAGCAGCCGACAGGGAAACTATGGCTACACCTTC
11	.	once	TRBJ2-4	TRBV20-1	CSASDSYIQYF	TGCAGTGCTAGTGATAGCTACATTCAGTACTTC
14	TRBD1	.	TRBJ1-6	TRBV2	CASRSQGAGSPLHF	TGTGCCAGCAGAAGTCAGGGGGCTGGTTCACCCCTCCACTTT
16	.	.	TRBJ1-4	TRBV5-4	CASSLGTTGGNEKLFF	TGTGCCAGCAGCTTGGGGACGACCGGAGGAAATGAAAAACTGTTTTTT
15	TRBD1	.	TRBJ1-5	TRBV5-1	CASRLQGDSNQPQHF	TGCGCCAGCAGGTTACAGGGGGATAGCAATCAGCCCCAGCATTTT
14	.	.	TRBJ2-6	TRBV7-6	CASSLISGANVLTF	TGTGCCAGCAGCTTAATCTCTGGGGCCAACGTCCTGACTTTC
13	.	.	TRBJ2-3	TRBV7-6	CASSLGYPDTQYF	TGTGCCAGCAGCTTAGGCTATCCAGATACGCAGTATTTT
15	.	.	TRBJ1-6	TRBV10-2	CASSESQGSHSPLHF	TGCGCCAGCAGTGAGTCGCAGGGGTCGCATTCACCCCTCCACTTT
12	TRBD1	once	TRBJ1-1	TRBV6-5	CASTQGGTEAFF	TGTGCCAGCACCCAGGGGGGCACTGAAGCTTTCTTT
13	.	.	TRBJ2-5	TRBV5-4	CASSLGREETQYF	TGTGCCAGCAGCTTGGGCAGGGAAGAGACCCAGTACTTC
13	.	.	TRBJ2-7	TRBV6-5	CASSQGLVLEQYF	TGTGCCAGCAGCCAAGGTCTAGTTCTAGAGCAGTACTTC
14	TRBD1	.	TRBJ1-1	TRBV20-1	CSASSRQGATEAFF	TGCAGTGCTAGTAGTCGGCAGGGGGCTACTGAAGCTTTCTTT
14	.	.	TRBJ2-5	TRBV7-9	CASSLGIGQETQYF	TGTGCCAGCAGCTTAGGGATCGGGCAAGAGACCCAGTACTTC
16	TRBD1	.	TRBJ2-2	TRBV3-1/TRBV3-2	CASSLEWTGRTGELFF	TGTGCCAGCAGCCTCGAGTGGACAGGGCGCACCGGGGAGCTGTTTTTT
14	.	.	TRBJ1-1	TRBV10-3	CAISESVSITEAFF	TGTGCCATCAGTGAATCCGTCAGTATCACTGAAGCTTTCTTT
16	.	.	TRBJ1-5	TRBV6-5	CASSSPQQGRNQPQHF	TGTGCCAGCAGTTCCCCCCAACAGGGCCGCAATCAGCCCCAGCATTTT
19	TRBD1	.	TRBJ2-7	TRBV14	CASSQDWVWDRVFSYEQYF	TGTGCCAGCAGCCAAGATTGGGTCTGGGACAGGGTATTCTCCTACGAGCAGTACTTC
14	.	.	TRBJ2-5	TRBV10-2	CASSESGGGRTQYF	TGCGCCAGCAGTGAGTCGGGCGGGGGCCGGACCCAGTACTTC
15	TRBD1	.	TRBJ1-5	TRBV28	CASSPPGQGGQPQHF	TGTGCCAGCAGCCCACCCGGACAGGGGGGACAGCCCCAGCATTTT
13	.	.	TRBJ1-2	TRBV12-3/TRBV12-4	CASSPQGSYGYTF	TGTGCCAGCAGTCCACAGGGATCCTATGGCTACACCTTC
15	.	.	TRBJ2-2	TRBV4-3	CASSQDQLITGELFF	TGCGCCAGCAGCCAAGATCAACTCATCACCGGGGAGCTGTTTTTT
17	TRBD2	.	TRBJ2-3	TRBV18	CASSPRTSGGATDTQYF	TGTGCCAGCTCACCCCGGACTAGCGGGGGGGCCACAGATACGCAGTATTTT
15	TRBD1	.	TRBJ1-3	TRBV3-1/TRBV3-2	CASRGTGGGGNTIYF	TGTGCCAGCAGGGGAACAGGGGGCGGTGGAAACACCATATATTTT
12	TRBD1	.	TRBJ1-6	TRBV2	CASNDRDMVPHF	TGTGCCAGCAATGACAGGGATATGGTTCCCCACTTT
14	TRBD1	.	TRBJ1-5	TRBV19	CASRGTGRNQPQHF	TGTGCCAGTAGGGGGACAGGGCGCAATCAGCCCCAGCATTTT
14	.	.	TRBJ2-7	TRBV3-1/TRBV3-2	CASSQEVGGNEQYF	TGTGCCAGCAGCCAAGAGGTAGGTGGCAACGAGCAGTACTTC
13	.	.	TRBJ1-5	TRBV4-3	CASSQEQFSPQHF	TGCGCCAGCAGCCAAGAACAGTTCTCGCCCCAGCATTTT
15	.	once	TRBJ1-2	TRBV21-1	CASSKTFRPKGGYTF	TGTGCCAGCAGCAAAACTTTCCGGCCAAAGGGTGGCTACACCTTC
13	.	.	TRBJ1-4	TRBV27	CASKGWANEKLFF	TGTGCCAGCAAAGGTTGGGCGAATGAAAAACTGTTTTTT
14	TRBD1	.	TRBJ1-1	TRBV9	CASSVSTGGPEAFF	TGTGCCAGCAGCGTATCTACAGGGGGCCCTGAAGCTTTCTTT
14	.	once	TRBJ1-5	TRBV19	CASTIGSSNQPQHF	TGTGCCAGTACTATCGGATCTAGCAATCAGCCCCAGCATTTT
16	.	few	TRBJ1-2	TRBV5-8	CASSFRSGANNYGYTF	TGTGCCAGCAGCTTTCGGTCCGGGGCCAATAACTATGGCTACACCTTC
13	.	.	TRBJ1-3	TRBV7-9	CASSLGHLETIYF	TGTGCCAGCAGCTTAGGGCATCTCGAAACCATATATTTT
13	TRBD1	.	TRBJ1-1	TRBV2	CASGGQGRTEAFF	TGTGCCAGCGGGGGACAGGGTCGAACTGAAGCTTTCTTT